These 29 T cell receptor beta chains were sequenced from one sample in a study of radiotherapy plus CTLA-4 blockade in lung cancer. Data came from immunoSEQ multiplex PCR; TCRdb stores just in-frame clones and leaves some out. The sample yields 14,000 to 15,000 clones, about 70% seen once. Sequenced material: peripheral blood, taken from a patient treated with radiotherapy plus ipilimumab. Receptors originate from a human donor with non-small cell lung cancer whose response to radiotherapy plus ipilimumab could not be evaluated.

CDR3 sequence (DNA): TGCAGCCCCGAGGCAGGGGGCGCGGGTCAGCCCCAGCATTTT. This encodes CSPEAGGAGQPQHF. This chain connects TRBV29-1 to TRBJ1-5, with 8 positions matching TRBD1. The CDR3 loop spans 14 amino acids. The V segment lost 8 bases and the J segment 6 bases; nucleotides outside the gene matches: 12. Germline lookup yields CDR1 SQVTM and CDR2 ANQGSEA. The full variable domain, completed using reference TRBV29-1 and TRBJ1-5, is SAVISQKPSRDICQRGTSLTIQCQVDSQVTMMFWYRQQPGQSLTLIATANQGSEATYESGFVIDKFPISRPNLTFSTLTVSNMSPEDSSIYLCSPEAGGAGQPQHFGDGTRLSIL.

This chain connects TRBV10-3 to TRBJ2-6; D remains unclear. V shed 9 bases and J shed 0 bases, with 15 bases lying between them. In germline, CDR1 is ENHRY, CDR2 SYGVKD. This CDR3 comprises 16 residues. CDR3 amino acids: CAINGPPSSGANVLTF. CDR3 bases: TGTGCCATAAATGGCCCCCCTAGCTCTGGGGCCAACGTCCTGACTTTC.

V usage is TRBV28 and J usage is TRBJ2-1; tentatively, D is TRBD1 (6 bases). CDR1 is MDHEN, CDR2 SYDVKM, per germline. There are 13 residues in the CDR3. Trimming pared 6 bases from V and 3 bases from J, leaving 9 bases between. Written as DNA, the CDR3 is TGTGCCAGCAGCACAGGGTTCTACAATGAGCAGTTCTTC. Translating it yields CASSTGFYNEQFF.

This chain links TRBV19 with TRBJ2-1, with D maybe TRBD1 (7 bases). The CDR3 runs to 16 residues. From germline, CDR1 is LNHDA and CDR2 SQIVND (reference sequence). Trimming stripped 6 bases from V and 4 bases from J, with 19 bases between. CDR3 in DNA: TGTGCCAGTAGCCTCGACAGGGTGGGGGGTTACAATGAGCAGTTCTTC. Translating it yields CASSLDRVGGYNEQFF.

This clone showed up just a few times. CDR3 amino acids: CASSVDSGGTGNTIYF. The CDR3 region has the DNA TGTGCCAGCAGCGTAGACTCAGGGGGCACTGGAAACACCATATATTTT. V usage is TRBV9 and J usage is TRBJ1-3; the match to TRBD1 covers 8 bases. The junction had 4 bases not matched to a gene; V was cut back by 0 bases and J by 2 bases. Germline CDR1 is SGDLS and CDR2 is YYNGEE. The CDR3 covers 16 residues.

This clone was seen just once. In DNA form, the CDR3 reads TGTGCCAGCAGCTCGGAAGAGACCCAGTACTTC. This translates into CASSSEETQYF. The chain has TRBV2 and TRBJ2-5; D gene uncertain. V was shortened by 6 bases and J by 3 bases, with 5 bases between the two germline ends. The CDR3 runs to 11 residues. Germline-derived CDR1 and CDR2 are SNHLY and FYNNEI.

The rearrangement links TRBV6-1 to TRBJ2-5, with D perhaps TRBD1 (6 bases). TRBJ2-7 explains the end of the DNA better; the J call may be wrong. This CDR3 region has 15 residues. Looked up from germline, CDR1 is MNHNS and CDR2 is SASEGT. The CDR3, as DNA: TGTGCCAGCAGCCCCCGAACGGGTCAGGGGTACGAGCAGTACTTC. Residues: CASSPRTGQGYEQYF.

The chain is built from TRBV5-1 and TRBJ1-4; 9 bases match TRBD1. Germline lookup yields CDR1 SGHRS and CDR2 YFSETQ. This CDR3 spans 14 amino acids. Losses at the gene ends were 0 bases for V and 7 bases for J; bases not matched to a gene: 1. The chain's CDR3 is CASSLVQGAEKLFF. The DNA for the CDR3 is TGCGCCAGCAGCTTGGTACAGGGGGCTGAAAAACTGTTTTTT.

The rearrangement uses TRBV19 and TRBJ1-1, with 8 nucleotides matching TRBD1. The V gene end was trimmed by 7 bases and the J gene end by 6 bases; junction bases not matched to a gene: 7. The CDR3 has 13 residues. From germline, CDR1 is LNHDA and CDR2 SQIVND (reference sequence). CDR3 protein: CASTPDRAAEAFF. CDR3 in DNA: TGTGCCAGTACCCCGGACAGGGCCGCTGAAGCTTTCTTT.

This clone was observed a single time. V gene TRBV5-1 combines with J gene TRBJ2-7; D gene unclear. V shed 4 bases and J shed 3 bases, with 5 bases lying between them. Germline CDR1 SGHRS, CDR2 YFSETQ. The CDR3 loop spans 11 amino acids. The CDR3 region has the DNA TGCGCCAGCAGCACTAACTACGAGCAGTACTTC. It yields the protein CASSTNYEQYF.

The rearrangement links TRBV11-2 to TRBJ2-3, with D possibly matching TRBD2 (7 bases). The CDR3 length is 17 residues. Germline CDR1 reads SGHAT; CDR2 reads FQNNGV. V shed 2 bases and J shed 2 bases, with 17 bases lying between them. This CDR3 is CASSLKGGPDFTDTQYF. In nucleotides, the CDR3 is TGTGCCAGCAGCTTAAAGGGGGGGCCTGACTTCACAGATACGCAGTATTTT.

The J gene is TRBJ1-1, the V gene TRBV10-3, with D tentatively TRBD1 (5 bases). In germline, CDR1 is ENHRY, CDR2 SYGVKD. Trimming removed 6 bases at V and 1 base at J, with 12 bases between. This CDR3 is 14 amino acids long. The CDR3: CAISGGPRNTEAFF. CDR3 nucleotide sequence: TGTGCCATCAGCGGGGGACCCCGGAACACTGAAGCTTTCTTT.

V and J are TRBV2 and TRBJ1-5; D gene ambiguous. Per the germline V gene, CDR1 is SNHLY and CDR2 is FYNNEI. The CDR3 length is 15 residues. V was clipped by 9 bases and J by 0 bases, with 15 bases between them. The CDR3 is CASKRTDDSNQPQHF. CDR3 DNA sequence: TGTGCCAGTAAGCGGACGGACGATAGCAATCAGCCCCAGCATTTT.

The genes are TRBV9 and TRBJ1-1; 7 bases map to TRBD1. The CDR3 spans 14 residues. Unmatched junction bases numbered 6, after V lost 3 bases and J lost 4 bases. CDR1 SGDLS and CDR2 YYNGEE come from the germline V gene. The CDR3 DNA sequence: TGTGCCAGCAGCGCTAGACAGGGATTCACTGAAGCTTTCTTT. It is translated as CASSARQGFTEAFF.

This clone has only one observation. The chain recombines TRBV27 with TRBJ1-6, with D hard to call. Germline lookup yields CDR1 MNHEY and CDR2 SMNVEV (reference sequence). The CDR3 runs 16 residues. V lost 6 bases, J lost 1 base, and 13 bases lay in between. CDR3 in amino acids: CASRREVRSYNSPLHF. CDR3 DNA sequence: TGTGCCAGCAGGCGGGAGGTTAGGTCCTATAATTCACCCCTCCACTTT.

The rearrangement joins TRBV29-1 to TRBJ2-1; 7 bases fit TRBD1. The V gene's germline CDR1 is SQVTM and CDR2 ANQGSEA. Germline trimming cut 6 bases from V and 12 bases from J; bases unmatched to any gene: 14. This CDR3 spans 13 amino acids. The CDR3 loop reads CSVDETRGQMQFF. CDR3 bases: TGCAGCGTGGATGAAACGAGGGGACAGATGCAGTTCTTC.

A few counts support this clone. The chain combines TRBV5-6 with TRBJ1-2; D may be TRBD1 (6 bases). The V gene's germline CDR1 is SGHDT and CDR2 YYEEEE. The CDR3 covers 13 residues. V was pared by 6 bases and J by 2 bases, with 11 bases between. Here the CDR3 DNA reads TGTGCCAGCATGCGGACAGCCAACTATGGCTACACCTTC. Translation gives CASMRTANYGYTF.

This clone showed up just once. This rearrangement joins TRBV18 to TRBJ2-2; a weak D match, TRBD2 (6 bases). This CDR3 comprises 13 residues. V gave up 3 bases and J gave up 6 bases, with 8 bases separating them. Germline CDR1 is KGHSH and CDR2 is LQKENI. In DNA, the CDR3 is TGTGCCAGCTCACCGGGGGGATCCGGGGAGCTGTTTTTT. It encodes CASSPGGSGELFF.

The rearrangement links TRBV5-1 to TRBJ2-2, with 7 bases identical to TRBD1. The CDR3 spans 17 residues. Trimming at V came to 1 base and at J to 2 bases, leaving 8 bases not matched to a gene. Germline V CDR1 and CDR2: SGHRS, YFSETQ. The CDR3 sequence: CASSLTRTGPNTGELFF. The CDR3 coding sequence is TGCGCCAGCAGCTTGACCCGGACAGGTCCTAACACCGGGGAGCTGTTTTTT.

The chain joins TRBV7-2 to TRBJ1-1; no reliable D call. CDR1 is SGHTA and CDR2 is FQGNSA in the germline V gene. The V gene lost 2 bases and the J gene lost 6 bases, with 22 bases spanning the gap. The CDR3 contains 17 residues. The CDR3 loop is CASSLPIQRRLSPEAFF. CDR3 DNA sequence: TGTGCCAGCAGCTTACCAATACAGCGGAGGCTGAGCCCTGAAGCTTTCTTT.

This chain joins TRBV6-1 and TRBJ2-3; D gene ambiguous. This CDR3 spans 13 amino acids. Germline lookup yields CDR1 MNHNS and CDR2 SASEGT. V lost 6 bases, J lost 1 base, and 8 bases lay in between. The CDR3 DNA follows: TGTGCCAGCAGAGAGATCGGCACAGATACGCAGTATTTT. This translates into CASREIGTDTQYF.

The V and J genes are TRBV2 and TRBJ2-1; D is uncertain. CDR1 is SNHLY and CDR2 is FYNNEI in the germline V gene. V was shortened by 8 bases and J by 9 bases, with 11 bases between the two germline ends. The length of the CDR3 is 11 residues. The CDR3 spells CASSFYGEQFF. CDR3 nucleotides: TGTGCCAGCTCCTTCTATGGTGAGCAGTTCTTC. The variable domain in full, with the rest retrieved from reference TRBV2 and TRBJ2-1, is EPEVTQTPSHQVTQMGQEVILRCVPISNHLYFYWYRQILGQKVEFLVSFYNNEISEKSEIFDDQFSVERPDGSNFTLKIRSTKLEDSAMYFCASSFYGEQFFGPGTRLTVL.

The chain employs TRBV30 and TRBJ1-4, with D perhaps matching TRBD1 (5 bases). From germline, CDR1 is GTSNPN and CDR2 SVGIG (reference sequence). The germline V and J ends were trimmed by 8 bases and 8 bases, with 21 bases remaining between them. The CDR3 has 14 amino acids. The CDR3 spells CAAGVGQGGEKLFF. CDR3 in DNA: TGTGCCGCAGGCGTCGGCCAGGGTGGGGAAAAACTGTTTTTT.

The chain combines TRBV4-1 with TRBJ1-3, with 11 nucleotides matching TRBD1. Trimming removed 4 bases from V and 2 bases from J; junction bases left unmatched: 4. Germline V gene lookup returns CDR1 MGHRA and CDR2 YSYEKL. This CDR3 comprises 16 residues. The CDR3 nucleotides are TGCGCCAGCAGCCGACCGGACAGGGGGCCTGGAAACACCATATATTTT. Its protein is CASSRPDRGPGNTIYF.

The V call is TRBV6-1, the J call TRBJ1-3; unclear D gene. With 1 base removed from V and 4 bases from J, the gap between germline ends came to 2 bases. The CDR3 covers 12 residues. The germline CDR1 and CDR2 sequences are MNHNS and SASEGT. This chain's CDR3 is CASSEVGNTIYF. The CDR3 bases are TGTGCCAGCAGTGAAGTAGGAAACACCATATATTTT.

The chain's CDR3 is CASSLVTGNIQYF. CDR3 nucleotide sequence: TGCGCCAGCAGCTTGGTCACAGGGAACATTCAGTACTTC. The rearrangement joins TRBV5-1 to TRBJ2-4, with D perhaps TRBD1 (6 bases). The CDR3 runs 13 residues. Per the germline V gene, CDR1 is SGHRS and CDR2 is YFSETQ. V was clipped by 0 bases and J by 7 bases, with 8 bases between them.

V gene TRBV19 combines with J gene TRBJ2-1; tentative D call: TRBD2 (5 bases). Per germline, CDR1 LNHDA and CDR2 SQIVND (reference sequence). This CDR3 comprises 14 residues. Trimming cost V 4 bases and J 8 bases, with 15 bases left between them. CDR3 in DNA: TGTGCCAGTAGTACACGGGGTGGACGGGATGAGCAGTTCTTC. Residues: CASSTRGGRDEQFF.

The rearrangement links TRBV6-1 to TRBJ2-7, with TRBD1 matching over 7 bases. This CDR3 region has 14 residues. Germline V gives CDR1 MNHNS, CDR2 SASEGT. V shed 6 bases, J shed 3 bases, and the junction held 8 bases outside the gene matches. The CDR3 reads CASSLGQRLYEQYF. CDR3 bases: TGTGCCAGCAGCCTGGGACAGCGACTCTACGAGCAGTACTTC.

V gene TRBV10-1 combines with J gene TRBJ1-1, with a tentative D call TRBD1 (6 bases). The V gene lost 7 bases and the J gene lost 5 bases, with 14 bases spanning the gap. The CDR3 is 13 amino acids. Looked up from germline, CDR1 is WNHNN and CDR2 is SYGVQD (reference sequence). This CDR3 reads CASNGRGETEAFF. The CDR3 region has the DNA TGCGCCAGCAATGGCAGGGGAGAGACTGAAGCTTTCTTT.